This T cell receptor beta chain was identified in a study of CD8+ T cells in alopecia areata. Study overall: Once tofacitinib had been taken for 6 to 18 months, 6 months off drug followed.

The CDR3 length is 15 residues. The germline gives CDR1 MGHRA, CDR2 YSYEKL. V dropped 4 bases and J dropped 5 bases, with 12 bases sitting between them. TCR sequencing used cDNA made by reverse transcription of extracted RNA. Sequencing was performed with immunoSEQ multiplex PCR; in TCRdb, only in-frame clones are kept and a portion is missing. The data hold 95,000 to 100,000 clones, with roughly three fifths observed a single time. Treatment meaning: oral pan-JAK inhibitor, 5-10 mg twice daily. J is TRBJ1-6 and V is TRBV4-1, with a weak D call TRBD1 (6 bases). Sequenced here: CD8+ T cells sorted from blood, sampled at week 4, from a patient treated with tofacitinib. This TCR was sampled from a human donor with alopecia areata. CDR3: CASSLRTENNSPLHF. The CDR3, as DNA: TGCGCCAGCAGCCTCCGGACAGAAAATAATTCACCCCTCCACTTT.